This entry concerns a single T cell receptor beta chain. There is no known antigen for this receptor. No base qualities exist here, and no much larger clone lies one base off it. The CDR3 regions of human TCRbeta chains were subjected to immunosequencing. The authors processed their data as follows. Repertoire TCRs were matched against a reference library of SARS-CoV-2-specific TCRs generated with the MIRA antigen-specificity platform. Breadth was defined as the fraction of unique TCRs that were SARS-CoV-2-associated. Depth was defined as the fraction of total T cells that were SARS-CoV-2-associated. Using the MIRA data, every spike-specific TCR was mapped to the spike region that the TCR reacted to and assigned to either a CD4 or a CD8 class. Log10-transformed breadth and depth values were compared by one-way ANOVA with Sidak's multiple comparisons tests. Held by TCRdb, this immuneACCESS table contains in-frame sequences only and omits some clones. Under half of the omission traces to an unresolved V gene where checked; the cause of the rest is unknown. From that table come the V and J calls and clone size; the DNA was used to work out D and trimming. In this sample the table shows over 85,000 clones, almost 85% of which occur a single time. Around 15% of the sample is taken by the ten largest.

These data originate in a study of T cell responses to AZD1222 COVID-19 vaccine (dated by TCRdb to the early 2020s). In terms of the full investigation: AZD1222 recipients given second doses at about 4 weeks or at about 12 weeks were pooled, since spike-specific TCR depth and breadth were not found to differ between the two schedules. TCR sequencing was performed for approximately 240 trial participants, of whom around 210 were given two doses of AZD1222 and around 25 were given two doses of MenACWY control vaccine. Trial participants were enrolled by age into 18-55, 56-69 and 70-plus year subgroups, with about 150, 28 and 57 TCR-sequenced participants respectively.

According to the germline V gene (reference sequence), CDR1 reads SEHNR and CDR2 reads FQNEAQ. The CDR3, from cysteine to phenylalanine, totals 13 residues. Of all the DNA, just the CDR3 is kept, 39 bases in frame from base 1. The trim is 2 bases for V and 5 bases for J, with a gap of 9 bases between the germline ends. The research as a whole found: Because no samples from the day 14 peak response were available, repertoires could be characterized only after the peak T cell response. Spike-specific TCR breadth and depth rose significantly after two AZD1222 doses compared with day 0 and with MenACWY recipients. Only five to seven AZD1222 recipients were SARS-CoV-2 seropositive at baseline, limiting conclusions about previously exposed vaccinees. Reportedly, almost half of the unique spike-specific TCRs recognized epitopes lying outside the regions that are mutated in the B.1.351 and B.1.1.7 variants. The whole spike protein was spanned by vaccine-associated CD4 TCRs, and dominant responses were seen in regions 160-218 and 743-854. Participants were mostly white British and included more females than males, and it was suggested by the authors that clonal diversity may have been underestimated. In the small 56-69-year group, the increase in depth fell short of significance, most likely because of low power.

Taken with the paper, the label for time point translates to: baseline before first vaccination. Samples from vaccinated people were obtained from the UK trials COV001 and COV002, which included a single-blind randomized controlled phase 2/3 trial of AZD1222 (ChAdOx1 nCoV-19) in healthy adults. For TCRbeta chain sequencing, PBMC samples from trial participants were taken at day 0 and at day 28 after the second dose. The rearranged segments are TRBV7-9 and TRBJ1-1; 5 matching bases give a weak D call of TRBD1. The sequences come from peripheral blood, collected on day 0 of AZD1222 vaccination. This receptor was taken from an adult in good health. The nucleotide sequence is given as TGTGCCAGCAGCTTACCAGGGAGGACTGAAGCTTTCTTT. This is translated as CASSLPGRTEAFF.